Presented here are 10 T cell receptor beta chains from one specimen sequenced in a study of T cells after yellow fever vaccination. Each CDR3 protein gets one entry after TCRdb re-called the 5' RACE reads with MiXCR. The sample contains some 670,000 distinct CDR3 sequences, 9% to 15% of which appear only once. The input for sequencing was PBMCs, taken on the day of the yellow fever booster vaccination. These receptor sequences come from a man aged 25 to 40 who received the YFV17D yellow fever vaccine.

This clonotype occurred a few times. This rearrangement joins TRBV11-1 to TRBJ2-1; D call uncertain. The CDR3 is 15 residues long. V was shortened by 5 bases and J by 7 bases, with 18 bases between the two germline ends. Looked up from germline, CDR1 is SGHAT and CDR2 is FQDESV (reference sequence). The CDR3 region is CASSHTDVGDNEQFF. The CDR3 bases are TGTGCCAGCAGCCACACGGATGTCGGAGATAATGAGCAGTTCTTC.

The chain combines TRBV12-3 or TRBV12-4 with TRBJ2-3; D remains ambiguous. Trimming took off 2 bases at V and 4 bases at J, with 10 bases between the two ends. The CDR3 covers 14 residues. The CDR3 coding sequence is TGTGCCAGCAGTTTACCCGCCGATGCAGATACGCAGTATTTT. This sequence encodes CASSLPADADTQYF.

The V gene is TRBV20-1, the J gene TRBJ1-5; D gene ambiguous. Germline V gene sequence: CDR1 DFQATT, CDR2 SNEGSKA (reference sequence). The germline V and J ends were trimmed by 6 bases and 7 bases, with 16 bases remaining between them. CDR3 length: 13 amino acids. In DNA, the CDR3 is TGCAGTGCCACCGGGCCGCGAGGGCAGCCCCAGCATTTT. This translates into CSATGPRGQPQHF.

This clonotype has just a few counts. The chain has TRBV19 and TRBJ2-3; the D call may be TRBD1 or TRBD2 (5 bases each). The CDR3 totals 16 residues. Germline assignment: CDR1 LNHDA and CDR2 SQIVND (reference sequence). Between the trimmed V and J ends, which lost 6 bases and 5 bases, there was a span of 21 bases. The CDR3 loop is CASSPPPGTRQDTQYF. The CDR3 DNA is TGTGCCAGTAGCCCCCCGCCCGGGACCCGCCAAGATACGCAGTATTTT.

This clonotype turned up a few times. This chain joins TRBV20-1 and TRBJ1-5; 7 nucleotides line up with TRBD1. CDR1 is DFQATT and CDR2 is SNEGSKA in the germline V gene (reference sequence). The length of the CDR3 is 14 residues. The junction had 8 bases not matched to a gene; V was cut back by 4 bases and J by 5 bases. The CDR3 is CSATGTAKDQPQHF. CDR3 DNA: TGCAGTGCTACCGGGACAGCGAAGGATCAGCCCCAGCATTTT.

This clonotype was observed a few times. This chain joins TRBV15 and TRBJ2-2; 7 bases agree with TRBD2. Germline CDR1 reads LNHNV; CDR2 reads YYDKDF (reference sequence). Unmatched junction bases numbered 13, after V lost 6 bases and J lost 3 bases. The CDR3 contains 17 residues. CDR3 amino acids: CATSPSPGGHYTGELFF. The CDR3 nucleotides read TGTGCCACCAGTCCCTCACCGGGGGGTCATTACACCGGGGAGCTGTTTTTT.

This clonotype has only a few counts. The V and J genes are TRBV20-1 and TRBJ2-1; D is tentatively TRBD1 or TRBD2 (5 bases each). The germline V and J ends were trimmed by 7 bases and 4 bases, with 14 bases remaining between them. The CDR3 has 13 amino acids. The germline V gene encodes CDR1 DFQATT and CDR2 SNEGSKA (reference sequence). CDR3 in DNA: TGCAGTGGATCCGGGACGGCTTACAATGAGCAGTTCTTC. Translating it yields CSGSGTAYNEQFF.

This clonotype was observed a few times. This chain joins TRBV30 and TRBJ1-5; TRBD1 is a possible D gene (5 bases). Looked up from germline, CDR1 is GTSNPN and CDR2 is SVGIG (reference sequence). Trimming cost V 4 bases and J 0 bases, with 13 bases left between them. This CDR3 is 15 amino acids long. CDR3 nucleotide sequence: TGTGCCTGGACGCCCGGGACGGCTAGCAATCAGCCCCAGCATTTT. This codes for CAWTPGTASNQPQHF.

This sequence joins TRBV5-1 and TRBJ2-3; 10 nucleotides line up with TRBD1. V was pared by 5 bases and J by 3 bases, with 9 bases of the junction left unmatched. This CDR3 is 16 amino acids long. CDR1 SGHRS and CDR2 YFSETQ come from the germline V gene. The CDR3 sequence is CASRKTWDRGTDTQYF. The DNA for the CDR3 is TGCGCCAGCAGGAAAACTTGGGACAGGGGAACAGATACGCAGTATTTT.

The V call is TRBV4-2, the J call TRBJ2-3; a weak D match, TRBD2 (5 bases). The V end was cut by 4 bases, the J end by 7 bases, with 15 bases between. Germline CDR1 LGHNA, CDR2 YNFKEQ. The CDR3 consists of 14 residues. DNA for the CDR3: TGTGCCAGCAGCCCCGGGGAAGACCTGAATACGCAGTATTTT. This encodes CASSPGEDLNTQYF.